This TCR beta chain comes out of a study of cytomegalovirus exposure and HLA in healthy donors. The V end lost 1 base, the J end lost 8 bases, and 16 bases lay between the germline ends. CDR1 LNHNV and CDR2 YYDKDF come from the germline V gene (reference sequence). The CDR3 runs 15 residues. In the PCR, 60 Vbeta and 13 Jbeta primers were used. Profiling relied on immunoSEQ multiplex PCR, and the TCRdb table lists in-frame clones only, not all of them. In the table there are under 130,000 clones, over 70% of which are singletons. This TCR was recovered from a woman aged 40 to 50 in good health and CMV-seropositive. Specimen: PBMCs. The chain uses TRBV15 and TRBJ2-3; possible D gene TRBD1, 5 bases. The CDR3: CATSRVFRQWGTQYF. Here the CDR3 DNA reads TGTGCCACCAGCAGAGTGTTCCGACAGTGGGGTACGCAGTATTTT.